This entry lists 8 T cell receptor beta chains sequenced from one sample in a study of T cells after yellow fever vaccination (dated by TCRdb to between 2019 and 2020). Explained via the paper, the treatment or condition label denotes: live attenuated yellow fever vaccine strain. The library was produced with 5' RACE. Instrument on record: Illumina NovaSeq 6000. Starting from the raw public reads, TCRdb applied fastp trimming at Q25, assembled clones with MiXCR and retained in-frame beta chains. Entries are consolidated by CDR3 protein sequence, retaining the most common genes and DNA. This sample is represented by a few hundred thousand distinct CDR3 sequences; roughly 3.5% of them were singletons. Around 20% of the sample is held by the ten biggest clonotypes. The specimen comprised PBMCs, sampled on the day of the yellow fever booster vaccination. Receptors were obtained from a man aged 18-30 years who received the YFV17D yellow fever vaccine.

This clonotype came up a few times. The genes are TRBV30 and TRBJ1-2; D not resolved. V was clipped by 4 bases and J by 2 bases, with 11 bases between them. The CDR3 is 13 residues long. Per the germline V gene, CDR1 is GTSNPN and CDR2 is SVGIG (reference sequence). CDR3 protein: CAWNPLGNYGYTF. In nucleotides, the CDR3 is TGTGCCTGGAACCCCCTAGGGAACTATGGCTACACCTTC.

This clonotype was detected ten times or more. The chain couples TRBV28 to TRBJ2-4; TRBD1 might be the D (5 bases). V shed 5 bases and J shed 2 bases, with 22 bases lying between them. CDR3 size: 18 residues. CDR1 and CDR2 from the germline V gene are MDHEN and SYDVKM. Here the CDR3 DNA reads TGTGCCAGCAGTGGTCAGGGAATTCGGCGTTGGACCAAAAACATTCAGTACTTC. Translating gives CASSGQGIRRWTKNIQYF.

In this sample, this clonotype turned up a few times. The chain joins TRBV30 to TRBJ2-3; 8 nucleotides agree with TRBD2. With V trimmed by 3 bases and J by 3 bases, 5 bases remained unmatched. CDR3 length equals 14 residues. Germline CDR1 reads GTSNPN; CDR2 reads SVGIG (reference sequence). In DNA, the CDR3 is TGTGCCTGGAGCACTAGCGGCCCAACAGATACGCAGTATTTT. Its protein is CAWSTSGPTDTQYF.

This clonotype has ten or more counts. The J gene is TRBJ2-3, the V gene TRBV27, with 10 bases fitting TRBD2. The germline CDR1 and CDR2 sequences are MNHEY and SMNVEV (reference sequence). This CDR3 region has 15 residues. Unmatched junction bases numbered 9, after V lost 6 bases and J lost 6 bases. Here the CDR3 reads CASSGRLAGWDTQYF. The DNA of the CDR3 is TGTGCCAGCAGCGGACGACTAGCGGGTTGGGATACGCAGTATTTT.

This clonotype was seen repeatedly, ten times or more. The chain joins TRBV20-1 to TRBJ1-1, with D maybe TRBD1 (5 bases). This CDR3 has 13 residues. From germline, CDR1 is DFQATT and CDR2 SNEGSKA (reference sequence). V lost 6 bases to trimming and J lost 2 bases, with 13 bases between them. As DNA, the CDR3 is TGCAGTGCCATCCGGGACGGTAACACTGAAGCTTTCTTT. It encodes CSAIRDGNTEAFF.

In its sample, this clonotype was seen many times. The V and J genes are TRBV20-1 and TRBJ2-4, with 10 bases identical to TRBD1. CDR1 is DFQATT and CDR2 is SNEGSKA in the germline V gene (reference sequence). The CDR3 extends over 14 amino acids. V lost 3 bases, J lost 4 bases, and 3 bases stayed unmatched. CDR3 loop: CSASRDRGKNIQYF. The CDR3 DNA is TGCAGTGCTAGCCGGGACAGGGGAAAAAACATTCAGTACTTC.

The chain carries TRBV2 and TRBJ2-2; D unresolved. CDR3 length: 15 amino acids. Germline V gives CDR1 SNHLY, CDR2 FYNNEI. Trimming pared 9 bases from V and 6 bases from J, leaving 20 bases between. CDR3 sequence: CASTVSSLLAGELFF. In DNA, the CDR3 is TGTGCCAGTACAGTTTCCTCCCTCCTCGCCGGGGAGCTGTTTTTT.

V usage is TRBV4-2 and J usage is TRBJ2-1; D ambiguous. Trimming removed 0 bases from V and 1 base from J, with 10 bases in between. The CDR3 contains 16 residues. Per the germline V gene, CDR1 is LGHNA and CDR2 is YNFKEQ. The CDR3 reads CASSQEMDHSYNEQFF. DNA for the CDR3: TGTGCCAGCAGCCAAGAAATGGACCATTCCTACAATGAGCAGTTCTTC.